This T cell receptor (beta chain) emerged from a study of tumor-infiltrating lymphocytes in primary liver carcinoma (dated by TCRdb to the late 2010s). General notes on the study: Of the five patients, three men and two women aged 30 to 69 years, four had hepatocellular carcinoma and one had combined HCC and intrahepatic cholangiocarcinoma. Technical replicate repertoires showed high reproducibility, with mean shared-clone rates about 0.92 and correlation coefficients above 0.95. Each sample produced roughly 3.65 to 7.13 million productive TCRbeta reads, and read depth showed no significant difference between tissue types. Across five regions of each liver tumor, along with adjacent normal tissue and blood, the study brought together TCRbeta repertoire sequencing, expression microarrays and whole-exome sequencing. A total of approximately 35 specimens from 5 patients underwent TCRbeta repertoire sequencing, comprising about 25 tumor regions, 5 adjacent noncancerous liver tissues and 5 peripheral blood samples. The five patients had tumors staged T1-T3 N0M0, with maximum diameters ranging from about 4 to 10 cm. Here is what the overall study found, with its caveats: Only the TCR beta chain was sequenced, so true repertoire diversity is likely underestimated because unpaired alpha chains were not captured. The study included only five patients, and the authors note findings should be validated in a larger study. Because the samples were bulk and unsorted, CD4+ and CD8+ T cell repertoires could not be compared. Consistent with antigen-driven expansion, pairs of tumor regions showed higher repertoire overlap (mean approximately 35%) than either tumor-adjacent pairs (about 17%) or tumor-blood pairs (around 14%). The top 250 clones accounted for a significantly greater share of the repertoire in tumors than in blood (p = 0.039).

A note on this clonotype: Its cognate antigen has yet to be identified. One junction end disagrees with the germline gene, perhaps due to a read error.

CDR1 and CDR2 (MNHNS, SASEGT) derive from the germline V gene. Including the terminal cysteine and phenylalanine, the CDR3 comprises 15 residues. Of the read, only the CDR3 DNA is kept; its 45 bases are in frame from base 1. A constant-region primer and ProtoScript II reverse transcriptase were used to reverse-transcribe TCRbeta-specific cDNA from approximately 500 ng total RNA. Three nested multiplex PCR rounds, following a slightly modified ARM-PCR procedure, were used to build the TCRbeta libraries. Each of the first two PCR rounds ran for about 10 cycles and used multiplex TRBV1-TRBV30 forward primers together with a Cbeta reverse primer. Sample barcodes and Illumina adapters were attached in a final 25-cycle PCR using Deep VentR polymerase. Amplicons of 200-500 bp were gel-purified with a QIAquick gel extraction kit before sequencing. The TCRbeta amplicons were sequenced with 250-bp paired-end reads on an Illumina HiSeq 2500. Regarding the original processing steps: Reads were quality-trimmed with Trimmomatic v0.33, and paired reads were merged with FLASH v1.2.11 to recover full CDR3 sequences. V, D and J germline segments were assigned to the rearranged TCRbeta sequences using MiGEC v1.2.1b. Clonotype statistics and Shannon-Wiener diversity indices were calculated with VDJtools v1.0.0. To reduce sampling bias, subsequent analyses other than the diversity analysis used only the 250 most abundant clonotypes in each sample. TCRdb trimmed public reads at Q25 via fastp, called clones via MiXCR and kept in-frame beta chains. Identical CDR3 proteins give one entry, which carries the most common genes and DNA. V and J calls and clone size were set by TCRdb, not the authors. The sample yields 85,000 to 100,000 distinct CDR3 sequences; around 70% were counted once. The ten largest account for around 27% of the sample.

Total RNA and DNA were co-extracted without cell sorting from around 20-30 mg of bulk tissue using the AllPrep DNA/RNA mini kit. Surgical resection was performed in China between late 2015 and early 2016 on four or five patients with histopathologically diagnosed primary liver carcinoma. At the time of sampling, the patients were treatment-naive and had chronic HBV infection. Fresh tumor and adjacent tissue pieces were bisected, with one half stored in RNAlater at -80 degrees C and the other half sent for histology. The chain links TRBV6-1 with TRBJ1-2; no D segment can be confidently identified. This sequence originates from a man aged 40-55 years with primary liver carcinoma and hepatitis B virus infection. Sample: tumor-adjacent normal liver tissue. The sequenced DNA is TGCGCCAGCAGTGAGAGTACGGTCGCTAACTGTGGCTACACCTTC. Translated, it gives CASSESTVANCGYTF.